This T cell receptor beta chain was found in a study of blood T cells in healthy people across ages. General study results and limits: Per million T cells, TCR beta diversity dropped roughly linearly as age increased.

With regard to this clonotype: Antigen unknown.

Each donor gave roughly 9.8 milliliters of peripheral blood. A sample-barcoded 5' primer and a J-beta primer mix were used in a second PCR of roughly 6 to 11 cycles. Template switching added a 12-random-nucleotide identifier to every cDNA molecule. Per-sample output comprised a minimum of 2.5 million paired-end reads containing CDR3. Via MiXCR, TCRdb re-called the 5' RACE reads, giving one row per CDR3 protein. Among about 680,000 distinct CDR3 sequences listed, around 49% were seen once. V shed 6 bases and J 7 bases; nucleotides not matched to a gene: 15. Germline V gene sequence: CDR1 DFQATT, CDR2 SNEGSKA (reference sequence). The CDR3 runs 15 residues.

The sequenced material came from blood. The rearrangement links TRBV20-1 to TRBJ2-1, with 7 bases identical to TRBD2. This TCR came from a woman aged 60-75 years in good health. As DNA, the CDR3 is TGCAGTGCCGGGGGTGGGCTAGCGGTGAGAAATGAGCAGTTCTTC. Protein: CSAGGGLAVRNEQFF.